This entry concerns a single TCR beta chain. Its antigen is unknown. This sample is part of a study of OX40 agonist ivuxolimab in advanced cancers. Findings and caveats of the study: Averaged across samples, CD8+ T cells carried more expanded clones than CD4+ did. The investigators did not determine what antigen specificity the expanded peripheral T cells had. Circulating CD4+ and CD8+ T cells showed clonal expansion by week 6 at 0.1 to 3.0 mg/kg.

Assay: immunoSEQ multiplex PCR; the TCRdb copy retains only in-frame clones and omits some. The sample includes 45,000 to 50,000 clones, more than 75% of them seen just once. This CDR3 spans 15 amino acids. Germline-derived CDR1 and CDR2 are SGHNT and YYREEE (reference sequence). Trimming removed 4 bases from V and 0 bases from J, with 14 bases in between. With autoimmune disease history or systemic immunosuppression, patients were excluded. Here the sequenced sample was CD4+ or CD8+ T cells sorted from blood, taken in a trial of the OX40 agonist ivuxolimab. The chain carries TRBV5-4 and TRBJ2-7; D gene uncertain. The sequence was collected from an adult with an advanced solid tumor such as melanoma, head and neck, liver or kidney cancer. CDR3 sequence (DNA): TGTGCCAGCAGCCAACAACGACACTCCTCCTACGAGCAGTACTTC. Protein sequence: CASSQQRHSSYEQYF.